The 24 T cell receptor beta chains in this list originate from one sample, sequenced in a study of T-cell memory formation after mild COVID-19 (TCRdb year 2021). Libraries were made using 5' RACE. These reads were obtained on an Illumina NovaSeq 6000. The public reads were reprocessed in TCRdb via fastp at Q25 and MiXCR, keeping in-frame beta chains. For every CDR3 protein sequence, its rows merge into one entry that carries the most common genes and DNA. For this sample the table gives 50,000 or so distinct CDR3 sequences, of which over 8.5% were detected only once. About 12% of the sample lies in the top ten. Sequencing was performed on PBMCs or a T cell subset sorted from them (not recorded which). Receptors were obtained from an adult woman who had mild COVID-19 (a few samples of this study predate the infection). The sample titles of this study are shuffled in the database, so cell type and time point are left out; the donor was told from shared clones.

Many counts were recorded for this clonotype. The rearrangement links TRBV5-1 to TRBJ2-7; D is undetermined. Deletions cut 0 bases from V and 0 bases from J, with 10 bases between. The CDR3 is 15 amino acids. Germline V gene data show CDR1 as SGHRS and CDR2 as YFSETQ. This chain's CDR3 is CASSLVPASSYEQYF. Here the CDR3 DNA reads TGCGCCAGCAGCTTGGTCCCAGCGAGCTCCTACGAGCAGTACTTC.

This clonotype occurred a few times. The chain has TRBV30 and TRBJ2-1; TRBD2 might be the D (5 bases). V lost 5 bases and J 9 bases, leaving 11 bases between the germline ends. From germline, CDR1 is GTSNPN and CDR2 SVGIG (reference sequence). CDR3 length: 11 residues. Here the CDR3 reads CAWLGVGEQFF. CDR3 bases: TGTGCCTGGTTGGGAGTTGGTGAGCAGTTCTTC. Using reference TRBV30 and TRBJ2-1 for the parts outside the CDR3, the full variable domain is SQTIHQWPATLVQPVGSPLSLECTVEGTSNPNLYWYRQAAGRGLQLLFYSVGIGQISSEVPQNLSASRPQDRQFILSSKKLLLSDSGFYLCAWLGVGEQFFGPGTRLTVL.

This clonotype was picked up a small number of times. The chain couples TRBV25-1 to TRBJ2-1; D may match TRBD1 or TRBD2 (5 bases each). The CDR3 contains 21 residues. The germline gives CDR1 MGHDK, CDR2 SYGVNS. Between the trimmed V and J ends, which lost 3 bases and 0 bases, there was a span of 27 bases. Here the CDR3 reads CASSDEAEGYRSQSSYNEQFF. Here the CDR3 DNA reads TGTGCCAGCAGTGACGAGGCAGAGGGGTATCGTTCCCAGAGCTCCTACAATGAGCAGTTCTTC.

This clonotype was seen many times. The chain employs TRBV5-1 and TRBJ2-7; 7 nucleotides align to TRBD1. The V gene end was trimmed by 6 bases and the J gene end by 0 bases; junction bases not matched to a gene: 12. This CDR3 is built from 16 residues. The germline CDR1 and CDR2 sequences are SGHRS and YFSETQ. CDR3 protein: CASIPGPGGNSYEQYF. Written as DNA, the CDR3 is TGCGCCAGCATCCCGGGTCCAGGGGGAAACTCCTACGAGCAGTACTTC.

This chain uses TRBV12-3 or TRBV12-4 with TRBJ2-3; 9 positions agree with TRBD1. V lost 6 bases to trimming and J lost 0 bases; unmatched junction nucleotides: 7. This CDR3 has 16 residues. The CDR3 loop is CASSPGTGSSTDTQYF. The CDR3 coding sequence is TGTGCCAGCAGCCCCGGGACAGGGTCTAGCACAGATACGCAGTATTTT.

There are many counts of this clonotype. CDR3 bases: TGTGCCAGCAGCCAGGGGGGGACAGGGGGGATCACCGGGGAGCTGTTTTTT. Its translation: CASSQGGTGGITGELFF. This rearrangement joins TRBV4-2 to TRBJ2-2; 11 bases are shared with TRBD1. Germline V gene sequence: CDR1 LGHNA, CDR2 YNFKEQ. This CDR3 has 17 amino acids. V shed 3 bases and J 4 bases; nucleotides not matched to a gene: 7.

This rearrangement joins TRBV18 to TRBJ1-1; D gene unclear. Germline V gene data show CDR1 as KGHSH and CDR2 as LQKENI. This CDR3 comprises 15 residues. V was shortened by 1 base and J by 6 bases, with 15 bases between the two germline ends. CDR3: CASSPHKVIMAEAFF. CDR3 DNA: TGTGCCAGCTCACCACATAAGGTTATTATGGCTGAAGCTTTCTTT.

DNA for the CDR3: TGCGCCAGCAGCCAAGAGGTTAGGTGGGGCCTCATAGATACGCAGTATTTT. Encoded protein: CASSQEVRWGLIDTQYF. This chain connects TRBV4-3 to TRBJ2-3; a weak D match, TRBD1 (5 bases). The CDR3 spans 17 residues. CDR1 LGHNA and CDR2 YSLEER come from the germline V gene. V dropped 0 bases and J dropped 5 bases, with 18 bases sitting between them.

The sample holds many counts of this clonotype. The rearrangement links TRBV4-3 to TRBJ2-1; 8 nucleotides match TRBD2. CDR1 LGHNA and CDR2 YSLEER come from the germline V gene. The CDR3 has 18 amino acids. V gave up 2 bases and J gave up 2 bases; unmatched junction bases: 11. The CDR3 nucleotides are TGCGCCAGCAGCCAAAGGTCAGCGGGAGTCCTAACCTACAATGAGCAGTTCTTC. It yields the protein CASSQRSAGVLTYNEQFF.

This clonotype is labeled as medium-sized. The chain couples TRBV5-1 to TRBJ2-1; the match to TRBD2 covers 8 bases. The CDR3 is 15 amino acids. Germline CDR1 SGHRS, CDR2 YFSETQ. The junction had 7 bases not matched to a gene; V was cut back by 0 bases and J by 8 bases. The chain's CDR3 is CASSLAGGYMYEQFF. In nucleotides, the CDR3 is TGCGCCAGCAGCTTGGCGGGGGGGTATATGTATGAGCAGTTCTTC.

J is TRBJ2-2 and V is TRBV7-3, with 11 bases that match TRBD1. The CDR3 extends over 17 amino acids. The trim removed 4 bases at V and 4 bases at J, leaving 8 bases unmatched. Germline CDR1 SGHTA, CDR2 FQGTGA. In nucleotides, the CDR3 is TGTGCCAGCAGCTCAACCGCCGGGACAGGGGGCACCGGGGAGCTGTTTTTT. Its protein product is CASSSTAGTGGTGELFF.

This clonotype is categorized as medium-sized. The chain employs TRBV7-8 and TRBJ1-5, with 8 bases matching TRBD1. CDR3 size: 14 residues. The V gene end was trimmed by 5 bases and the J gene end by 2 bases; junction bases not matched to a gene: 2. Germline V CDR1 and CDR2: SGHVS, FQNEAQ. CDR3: CASSPGQGNQPQHF. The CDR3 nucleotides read TGTGCCAGCAGCCCGGGACAGGGCAATCAGCCCCAGCATTTT.

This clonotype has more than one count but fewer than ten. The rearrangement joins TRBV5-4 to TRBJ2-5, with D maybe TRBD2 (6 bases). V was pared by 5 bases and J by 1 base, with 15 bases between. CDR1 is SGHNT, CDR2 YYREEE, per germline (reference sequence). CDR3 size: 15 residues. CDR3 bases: TGTGCCAGCAGTTGGGCGGGGACCTCCCAAGAGACCCAGTACTTC. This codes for CASSWAGTSQETQYF.

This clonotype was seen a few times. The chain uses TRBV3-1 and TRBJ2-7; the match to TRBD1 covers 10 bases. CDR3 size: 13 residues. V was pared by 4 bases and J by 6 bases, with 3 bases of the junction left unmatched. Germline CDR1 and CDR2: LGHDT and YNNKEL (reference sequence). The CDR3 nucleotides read TGTGCCAGCAGCCCCTGGACAGGGGGCGAGCAGTACTTC. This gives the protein CASSPWTGGEQYF.

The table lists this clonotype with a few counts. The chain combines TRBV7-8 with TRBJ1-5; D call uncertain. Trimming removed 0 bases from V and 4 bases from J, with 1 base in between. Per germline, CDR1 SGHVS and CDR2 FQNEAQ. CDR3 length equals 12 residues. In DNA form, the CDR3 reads TGTGCCAGCAGCTTAGCAAATCAGCCCCAGCATTTT. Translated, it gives CASSLANQPQHF.

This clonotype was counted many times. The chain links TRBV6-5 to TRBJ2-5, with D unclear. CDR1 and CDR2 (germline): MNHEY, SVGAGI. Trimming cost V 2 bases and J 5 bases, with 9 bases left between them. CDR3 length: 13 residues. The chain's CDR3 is CASSYGHLETQYF. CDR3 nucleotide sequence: TGTGCCAGCAGTTACGGTCATTTGGAGACCCAGTACTTC.

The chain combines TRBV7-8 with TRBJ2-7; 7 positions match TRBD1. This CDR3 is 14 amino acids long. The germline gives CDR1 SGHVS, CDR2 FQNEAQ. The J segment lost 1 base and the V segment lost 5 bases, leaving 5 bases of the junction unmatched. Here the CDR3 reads CASSEWDSSYEQYF. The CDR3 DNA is TGTGCCAGCAGCGAGTGGGACAGTTCCTACGAGCAGTACTTC.

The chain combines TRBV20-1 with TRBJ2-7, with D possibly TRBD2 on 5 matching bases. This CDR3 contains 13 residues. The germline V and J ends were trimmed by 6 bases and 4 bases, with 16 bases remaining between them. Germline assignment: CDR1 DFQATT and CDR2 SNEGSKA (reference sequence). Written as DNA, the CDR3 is TGCAGTGCCGGAAAGACTACTTGGTACGAGCAGTACTTC. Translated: CSAGKTTWYEQYF.

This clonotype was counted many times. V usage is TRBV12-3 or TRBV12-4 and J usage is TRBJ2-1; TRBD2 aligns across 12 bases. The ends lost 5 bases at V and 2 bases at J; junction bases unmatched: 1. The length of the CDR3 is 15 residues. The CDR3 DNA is TGTGCCAGCAGTCGGACTAGCGGGACCTACAATGAGCAGTTCTTC. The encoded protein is CASSRTSGTYNEQFF.

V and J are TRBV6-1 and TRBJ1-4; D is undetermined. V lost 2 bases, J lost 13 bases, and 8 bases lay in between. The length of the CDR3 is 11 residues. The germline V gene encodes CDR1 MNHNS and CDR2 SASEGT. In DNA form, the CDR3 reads TGTGCCAGCAGTGAATTACGGCCACTGTTTTTT. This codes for CASSELRPLFF.

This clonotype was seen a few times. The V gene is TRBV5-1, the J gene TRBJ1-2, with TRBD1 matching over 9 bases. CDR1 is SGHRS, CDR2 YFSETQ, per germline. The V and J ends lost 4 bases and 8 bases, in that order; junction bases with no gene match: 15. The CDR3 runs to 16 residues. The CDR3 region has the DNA TGCGCCAGCAGCCCGAACAACGGACAGGGGTTGTTGGGCTACACCTTC. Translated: CASSPNNGQGLLGYTF.

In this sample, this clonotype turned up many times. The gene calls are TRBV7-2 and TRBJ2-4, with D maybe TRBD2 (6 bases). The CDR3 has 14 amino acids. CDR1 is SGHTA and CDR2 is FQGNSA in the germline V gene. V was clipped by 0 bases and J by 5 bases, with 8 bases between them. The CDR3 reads CASSLAREQNIQYF. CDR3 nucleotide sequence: TGTGCCAGCAGCTTAGCCCGGGAGCAAAACATTCAGTACTTC. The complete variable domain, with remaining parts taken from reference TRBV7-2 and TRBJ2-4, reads GAGVSQSPSNKVTEKGKDVELRCDPISGHTALYWYRQSLGQGLEFLIYFQGNSAPDKSGLPSDRFSAERTGGSVSTLTIQRTQQEDSAVYLCASSLAREQNIQYFGAGTRLSVL.

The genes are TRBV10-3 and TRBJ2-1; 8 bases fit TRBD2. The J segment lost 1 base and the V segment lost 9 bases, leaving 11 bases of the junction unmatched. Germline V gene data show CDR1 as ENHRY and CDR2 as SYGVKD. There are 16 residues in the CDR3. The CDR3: CAIARGGSWSYNEQFF. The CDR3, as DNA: TGTGCCATTGCCCGGGGGGGCTCTTGGTCCTACAATGAGCAGTTCTTC.

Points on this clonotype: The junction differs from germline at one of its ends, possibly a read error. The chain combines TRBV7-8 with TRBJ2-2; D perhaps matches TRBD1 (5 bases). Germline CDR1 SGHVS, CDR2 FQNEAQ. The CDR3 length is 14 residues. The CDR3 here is CASSLVGRTWELFF. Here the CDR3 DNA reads TGTGCCAGCAGCTTAGTGGGGCGCACCTGGGAGCTGTTTTTT.